The 24 T cell receptor beta chains presented below share a single source sample, sequenced in a study of cytotoxic CD8 clonotypes in ibrutinib-treated CLL. Clones were read by immunoSEQ multiplex PCR, and TCRdb kept only the in-frame ones, dropping some. This repertoire shows 150,000 to 250,000 clones, approximately 68% found once; its top ten account for 10% to 15%. Here the sequenced sample was PBMCs, taken after 24 months of ibrutinib treatment. Receptors originate from a human donor with chronic lymphocytic leukemia.

The chain couples TRBV6-5 to TRBJ2-7; TRBD1 matches 8 bases. V lost 6 bases, J lost 1 base, and 5 bases stayed unmatched. CDR3 length equals 14 residues. CDR1 and CDR2 (germline): MNHEY, SVGAGI. The CDR3 nucleotides are TGTGCCAGCAGCTCACGACAGGGGTCCTACGAGCAGTACTTC. Translating it yields CASSSRQGSYEQYF.

The J gene is TRBJ1-2, the V gene TRBV4-3; 7 positions match TRBD1. J lost 3 bases, V lost 0 bases, and 4 bases had no gene match. CDR1 and CDR2 (germline): LGHNA, YSLEER. The CDR3 totals 15 residues. The CDR3 DNA is TGCGCCAGCAGCCAAGAGACAGGGTATGACTATGGCTACACCTTC. It translates to CASSQETGYDYGYTF.

The gene calls are TRBV19 and TRBJ1-3; D ambiguous. In germline, CDR1 is LNHDA, CDR2 SQIVND (reference sequence). The CDR3 extends over 12 amino acids. Trimming removed 10 bases at V and 3 bases at J, with 10 bases between. CDR3 nucleotide sequence: TGTGCCACCACTGGAAGTGGAAACACCATATATTTT. Encoded protein: CATTGSGNTIYF. The whole variable domain, filled in from reference TRBV19 and TRBJ1-3, reads DGGITQSPKYLFRKEGQNVTLSCEQNLNHDAMYWYRQDPGQGLRLIYYSQIVNDFQKGDIAEGYSVSREKKESFPLTVTSAQKNPTAFYLCATTGSGNTIYFGEGSWLTVV.

The J gene is TRBJ2-7, the V gene TRBV6-5; unclear D gene. Deletions cut 0 bases from V and 3 bases from J, with 6 bases between. CDR3 length: 13 residues. CDR1 is MNHEY and CDR2 is SVGAGI in the germline V gene. The CDR3 here is CASSYSSNYEQYF. The CDR3 DNA reads as TGTGCCAGCAGTTACTCGAGCAACTACGAGCAGTACTTC.

The genes are TRBV5-4 and TRBJ2-7, with a tentative D call TRBD2 (5 bases). In germline, CDR1 is SGHNT, CDR2 YYREEE (reference sequence). Trimming took off 2 bases at V and 3 bases at J, with 15 bases between the two ends. The CDR3 runs to 15 residues. The DNA for the CDR3 is TGTGCCAGCAGCTTTTACAGCGGTATAGACTACGAGCAGTACTTC. Translation: CASSFYSGIDYEQYF.

The chain couples TRBV2 to TRBJ2-7, with D possibly TRBD1 on 6 matching bases. Germline V gives CDR1 SNHLY, CDR2 FYNNEI. The ends were cut back, 3 bases at V and 1 base at J, with 10 bases in the middle. The CDR3 is 14 residues long. DNA of the CDR3: TGTGCCAGCAGTGACCCTCAGGGGTCCTACGAGCAGTACTTC. It encodes CASSDPQGSYEQYF.

This clone is a singleton in its sample. V gene TRBV10-1 combines with J gene TRBJ1-5; TRBD1 matches 7 bases. The CDR3 extends over 13 amino acids. Germline trimming cut 5 bases from V and 7 bases from J; bases unmatched to any gene: 5. The germline CDR1 and CDR2 sequences are WNHNN and SYGVQD (reference sequence). CDR3: CASSKTGHQPQHF. CDR3 DNA sequence: TGCGCCAGCAGTAAGACAGGGCACCAGCCCCAGCATTTT.

The rearrangement links TRBV6-1 to TRBJ2-1, with a tentative D call TRBD2 (5 bases). The CDR3 is 13 residues long. Germline CDR1 MNHNS, CDR2 SASEGT. V lost 3 bases and J 3 bases, leaving 6 bases between the germline ends. This CDR3 reads CASSDRDYNEQFF. CDR3 nucleotides: TGTGCCAGCAGTGACCGGGACTACAATGAGCAGTTCTTC.

The genes are TRBV6-5 and TRBJ2-5; 11 bases are shared with TRBD2. The CDR3 is 15 residues long. The germline V gene encodes CDR1 MNHEY and CDR2 SVGAGI. V shed 1 base, J shed 6 bases, and the junction held 4 bases outside the gene matches. In DNA, the CDR3 is TGTGCCAGCAGTTACTGGGCTAGCGGGAGGAAGACCCAGTACTTC. Its protein product is CASSYWASGRKTQYF.

This clone turned up a few times. This sequence joins TRBV19 and TRBJ1-2; tentative D call: TRBD1 (6 bases). The germline V and J ends were trimmed by 5 bases and 1 base, with 17 bases remaining between them. The CDR3 consists of 16 residues. The germline V gene has CDR1 LNHDA and CDR2 SQIVND (reference sequence). CDR3 amino acids: CASSAAQGRDNYGYTF. CDR3 DNA sequence: TGTGCCAGTAGTGCCGCACAGGGAAGGGATAACTATGGCTACACCTTC. The whole variable domain, filled in from reference TRBV19 and TRBJ1-2, reads DGGITQSPKYLFRKEGQNVTLSCEQNLNHDAMYWYRQDPGQGLRLIYYSQIVNDFQKGDIAEGYSVSREKKESFPLTVTSAQKNPTAFYLCASSAAQGRDNYGYTFGSGTRLTVV.

This clone was observed a few times. The CDR3 DNA reads as TGTGCCAGCAGCTTAGATAGGACGGGGGAGCTGTTTTTT. Its translation is CASSLDRTGELFF. The chain recombines TRBV7-7 with TRBJ2-2; D not certain. Trimming removed 1 base at V and 8 bases at J, with 8 bases between. Germline lookup yields CDR1 SSHAT and CDR2 FNYEAQ (reference sequence). This CDR3 has 13 residues.

This sequence joins TRBV18 and TRBJ1-1; weak D call: TRBD1 (5 bases). Trimming removed 5 bases from V and 3 bases from J, with 10 bases in between. Germline loops: CDR1 KGHSH, CDR2 LQKENI. The CDR3 contains 13 residues. CDR3 sequence: CASSRDRDTEAFF. The DNA for the CDR3 is TGTGCCAGCTCAAGAGACAGAGACACTGAAGCTTTCTTT. Full variable domain (outside the CDR3, taken from reference TRBV18 and TRBJ1-1): NAGVMQNPRHLVRRRGQEARLRCSPMKGHSHVYWYRQLPEEGLKFMVYLQKENIIDESGMPKERFSAEFPKEGPSILRIQQVVRGDSAAYFCASSRDRDTEAFFGQGTRLTVV.

This clone has just a few counts. V is TRBV7-2 and J is TRBJ2-7, with no clear D. CDR1 and CDR2 (germline): SGHTA, FQGNSA. V dropped 3 bases and J dropped 0 bases, with 9 bases sitting between them. The CDR3 runs to 14 residues. Here the CDR3 reads CASSFALSSYEQYF. CDR3 in DNA: TGTGCCAGCAGCTTTGCTCTAAGCTCCTACGAGCAGTACTTC.

The gene calls are TRBV14 and TRBJ2-3; a possible D gene is TRBD1 (6 bases). The CDR3 spans 15 residues. Trimming pared 5 bases from V and 4 bases from J, leaving 16 bases between. Looked up from germline, CDR1 is SGHDN and CDR2 is FVKESK. The CDR3 bases are TGTGCCAGCAGCGCGATGGGCAGGGGCGCAGATACGCAGTATTTT. Translating it yields CASSAMGRGADTQYF. Combining the CDR3 with reference TRBV14 and TRBJ2-3 gives the whole variable domain EAGVTQFPSHSVIEKGQTVTLRCDPISGHDNLYWYRRVMGKEIKFLLHFVKESKQDESGMPNNRFLAERTGGTYSTLKVQPAELEDSGVYFCASSAMGRGADTQYFGPGTRLTVL.

This chain joins TRBV7-2 and TRBJ2-3; 9 bases are a match to TRBD1. Germline V gene lookup returns CDR1 SGHTA and CDR2 FQGNSA. The CDR3 has 17 residues. Trimming at V came to 3 bases and at J to 7 bases, leaving 14 bases not matched to a gene. The CDR3 region has the DNA TGTGCCAGCAGCTTTCCTTCAACCGGGACAGGGCGGTATACGCAGTATTTT. It translates to CASSFPSTGTGRYTQYF.

The gene calls are TRBV9 and TRBJ2-5; TRBD2 agrees at 8 bases. CDR3 size: 15 residues. CDR1 is SGDLS, CDR2 YYNGEE, per germline. V was pared by 4 bases and J by 5 bases, with 10 bases of the junction left unmatched. The CDR3 spells CASSRDSGTVETQYF. The CDR3 nucleotides read TGTGCCAGCAGCAGAGATAGCGGGACGGTGGAGACCCAGTACTTC.

The genes are TRBV7-2 and TRBJ2-1; D is unresolved. The CDR3 is 15 amino acids. V gave up 3 bases and J gave up 1 base, with 10 bases separating them. Germline CDR1 SGHTA, CDR2 FQGNSA. The CDR3 DNA sequence: TGTGCCAGCAGCTTTGGATTGGGTTCCTACAATGAGCAGTTCTTC. Protein: CASSFGLGSYNEQFF.

The rearrangement links TRBV12-5 to TRBJ2-7; a weak D match, TRBD2 (5 bases). The CDR3 totals 13 residues. The germline CDR1 and CDR2 sequences are LGHNT and FRNRAP. V lost 6 bases and J 0 bases, leaving 9 bases between the germline ends. CDR3 sequence reads: CASGRTDSYEQYF. CDR3 sequence (DNA): TGTGCTAGTGGACGGACTGACTCCTACGAGCAGTACTTC. The complete variable domain, with remaining parts taken from reference TRBV12-5 and TRBJ2-7, reads DARVTQTPRHKVTEMGQEVTMRCQPILGHNTVFWYRQTMMQGLELLAYFRNRAPLDDSGMPKDRFSAEMPDATLATLKIQPSEPRDSAVYFCASGRTDSYEQYFGPGTRLTVT.

The V gene is TRBV4-3, the J gene TRBJ2-3; 11 bases fit TRBD2. This CDR3 has 16 residues. Germline V lookup: CDR1 LGHNA, CDR2 YSLEER. V dropped 4 bases and J dropped 2; count of bases not matched to a gene: 5. CDR3: CASSPRTSGYTDTQYF. CDR3 sequence (DNA): TGCGCCAGCAGCCCCCGGACTAGCGGGTACACAGATACGCAGTATTTT.

The chain has TRBV18 and TRBJ1-1; 8 bases match TRBD1. This CDR3 is 15 amino acids long. CDR1 is KGHSH, CDR2 LQKENI, per germline. Losses at the gene ends were 3 bases for V and 3 bases for J; bases not matched to a gene: 6. CDR3 loop: CASSPWTGKDTEAFF. CDR3 sequence (DNA): TGTGCCAGCTCACCTTGGACAGGGAAGGACACTGAAGCTTTCTTT. Filled out from reference TRBV18 and TRBJ1-1, the complete variable domain reads NAGVMQNPRHLVRRRGQEARLRCSPMKGHSHVYWYRQLPEEGLKFMVYLQKENIIDESGMPKERFSAEFPKEGPSILRIQQVVRGDSAAYFCASSPWTGKDTEAFFGQGTRLTVV.

This clone was picked up a small number of times. This CDR3 is CASSILWDGSNQPQHF. For the CDR3, the DNA is TGTGCCAGTAGTATATTATGGGACGGTAGCAATCAGCCCCAGCATTTT. The chain joins TRBV19 to TRBJ1-5; D perhaps matches TRBD1 (5 bases). The CDR3 totals 16 residues. Trimming took off 2 bases at V and 0 bases at J, with 11 bases between the two ends. CDR1 and CDR2 from the germline V gene are LNHDA and SQIVND (reference sequence).

The chain couples TRBV5-4 to TRBJ2-1, with TRBD2 matching 9 bases. CDR1 is SGHNT, CDR2 YYREEE, per germline (reference sequence). The CDR3 length is 15 residues. Trimming at V came to 0 bases and at J to 7 bases, leaving 5 bases not matched to a gene. The CDR3 sequence is CASSLVSGRLNEQFF. As DNA, the CDR3 is TGTGCCAGCAGCTTGGTTAGCGGGAGATTGAATGAGCAGTTCTTC.

The chain combines TRBV7-2 with TRBJ2-7; D is uncertain. V lost 6 bases and J lost 3, with 18 bases in between. This CDR3 region has 15 residues. The germline gives CDR1 SGHTA, CDR2 FQGNSA. DNA for the CDR3: TGTGCCAGCAGGTCCCCTGGCGCCCCGGACTACGAGCAGTACTTC. It encodes CASRSPGAPDYEQYF.

The rearrangement joins TRBV30 to TRBJ2-5; 11 bases line up with TRBD1. The CDR3 extends over 17 amino acids. The junction had 11 bases not matched to a gene; V was cut back by 0 bases and J by 5 bases. Per germline, CDR1 GTSNPN and CDR2 SVGIG (reference sequence). CDR3 nucleotides: TGTGCCTGGAGTGTTGGGACAGGGGGTATACGGGGCGAGACCCAGTACTTC. The encoded protein is CAWSVGTGGIRGETQYF.